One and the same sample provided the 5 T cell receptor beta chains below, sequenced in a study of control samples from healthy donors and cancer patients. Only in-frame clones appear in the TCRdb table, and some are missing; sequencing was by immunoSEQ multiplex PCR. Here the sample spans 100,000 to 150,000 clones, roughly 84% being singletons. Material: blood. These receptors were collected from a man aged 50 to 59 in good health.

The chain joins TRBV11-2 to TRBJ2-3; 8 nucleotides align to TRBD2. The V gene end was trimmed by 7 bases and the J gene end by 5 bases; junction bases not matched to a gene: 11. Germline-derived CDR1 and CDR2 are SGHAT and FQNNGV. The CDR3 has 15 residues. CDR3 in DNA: TGTGCCAGCACCAGGTTGCGGGGGGTAAAAGATACGCAGTATTTT. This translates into CASTRLRGVKDTQYF.

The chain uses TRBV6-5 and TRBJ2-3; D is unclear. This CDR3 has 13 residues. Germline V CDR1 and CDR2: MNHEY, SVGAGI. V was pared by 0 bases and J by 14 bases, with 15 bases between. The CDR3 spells CASSYSRADRRYF. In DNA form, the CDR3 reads TGTGCCAGCAGTTACTCACGGGCGGATCGGAGGTATTTT.

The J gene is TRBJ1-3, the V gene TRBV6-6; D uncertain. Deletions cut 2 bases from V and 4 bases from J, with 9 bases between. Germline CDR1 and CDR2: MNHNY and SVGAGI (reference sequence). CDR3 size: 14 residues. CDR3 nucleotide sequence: TGTGCCAGCAGTTACAGTTCTAACGGAAACACCATATATTTT. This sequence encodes CASSYSSNGNTIYF.

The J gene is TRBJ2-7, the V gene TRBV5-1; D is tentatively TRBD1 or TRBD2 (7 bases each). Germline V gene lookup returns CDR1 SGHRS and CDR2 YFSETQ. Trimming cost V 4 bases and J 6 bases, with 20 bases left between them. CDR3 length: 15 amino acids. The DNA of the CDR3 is TGCGCCAGCAGCCCGGCAGGGGGGGAACTACGCGAGCAGTACTTC. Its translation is CASSPAGGELREQYF.

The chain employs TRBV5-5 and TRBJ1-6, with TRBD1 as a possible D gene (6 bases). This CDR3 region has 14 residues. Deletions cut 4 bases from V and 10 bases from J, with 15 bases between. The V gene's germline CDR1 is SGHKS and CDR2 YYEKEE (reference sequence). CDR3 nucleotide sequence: TGTGCCAGCAGCAACGGGACATGGGGATCACCCCTCCACTTT. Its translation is CASSNGTWGSPLHF.